Following are 22 T cell receptor beta chains from one sample sequenced in a study of shared T cell receptors in the human thymus. Assay: immunoSEQ multiplex PCR; the TCRdb copy retains only in-frame clones and omits some. Altogether hundreds of thousands of clones are present, approximately 88% being singletons, with the ten largest covering over 0.008%. These data also featured in a second study, about human thymus T cells.

The sequencing sample was made of thymocytes. Receptors were obtained from a boy younger than two with a congenital heart defect.

The rearrangement links TRBV28 to TRBJ2-7, with 11 bases that match TRBD1. Germline loops: CDR1 MDHEN, CDR2 SYDVKM. This CDR3 has 15 residues. V was pared by 5 bases and J by 6 bases, with 9 bases of the junction left unmatched. This chain's CDR3 is CASSPGTGGPIEQYF. CDR3 DNA: TGTGCCAGCAGTCCGGGGACAGGGGGGCCCATCGAGCAGTACTTC.

The chain uses TRBV4-3 and TRBJ2-3; TRBD2 matches at 9 bases. V gave up 0 bases and J gave up 5 bases; unmatched junction bases: 9. This CDR3 comprises 17 residues. Per the germline V gene, CDR1 is LGHNA and CDR2 is YSLEER. The CDR3 reads CASSQERAGGRKDTQYF. Written as DNA, the CDR3 is TGCGCCAGCAGCCAAGAGAGGGCGGGAGGGCGGAAAGATACGCAGTATTTT.

This clone was found a few times. CDR3: CASSGNRREGRINEQFF. The CDR3 nucleotides read TGTGCCAGCAGTGGGAATAGGCGGGAGGGCCGAATCAATGAGCAGTTCTTC. The chain uses TRBV6-1 and TRBJ2-1; TRBD2 agrees at 9 bases. In germline, CDR1 is MNHNS, CDR2 SASEGT. This CDR3 has 17 residues. V dropped 4 bases and J dropped 6; count of bases not matched to a gene: 13.

This clone was counted a single time. The chain links TRBV4-1 to TRBJ1-2, with D tentatively TRBD1 (5 bases). Trimming shortened V by 3 bases and J by 12 bases, and 23 bases separated the two germline ends. Germline-derived CDR1 and CDR2 are MGHRA and YSYEKL. The CDR3 loop spans 15 amino acids. CDR3 bases: TGCGCCAGCAGCCACCTTACGGATACAGGCCCCCTCGACACCTTC. It specifies CASSHLTDTGPLDTF.

The chain recombines TRBV28 with TRBJ2-7; 8 nucleotides align to TRBD2. In germline, CDR1 is MDHEN, CDR2 SYDVKM. Trimming removed 5 bases from V and 0 bases from J; junction bases left unmatched: 9. The CDR3 has 16 residues. The CDR3: CASSPPPGGGSYEQYF. The DNA for the CDR3 is TGTGCCAGCAGTCCCCCCCCGGGGGGGGGCTCCTACGAGCAGTACTTC.

The chain employs TRBV19 and TRBJ1-2; 8 bases fit TRBD1. CDR3 length: 12 amino acids. CDR1 and CDR2 (germline): LNHDA, SQIVND (reference sequence). Trimming cost V 4 bases and J 5 bases; bases outside gene matches: 0. CDR3 loop: CASSRTGYGYTF. The CDR3 DNA reads as TGTGCCAGTAGTAGGACAGGGTATGGCTACACCTTC.

To note about this clone: Other DNA sequences within the sample encode an identical CDR3. The chain joins TRBV19 to TRBJ1-5; 8 nucleotides align to TRBD1. CDR1 and CDR2 from the germline V gene are LNHDA and SQIVND (reference sequence). V dropped 4 bases and J dropped 4; count of bases not matched to a gene: 3. This CDR3 region has 14 residues. The CDR3 nucleotides read TGTGCCAGTAGTACTGACAGGGGAAATCAGCCCCAGCATTTT. This codes for CASSTDRGNQPQHF.

This chain uses TRBV6-1 with TRBJ2-5, with TRBD2 matching 13 bases. CDR1 and CDR2 from the germline V gene are MNHNS and SASEGT. The CDR3 sequence is 15 residues long. After removal of 8 bases from V and 5 bases from J, the junction contained 8 bases not matched to a gene. DNA for the CDR3: TGTGCCAGCCAGGGACTAGCGGGAAGGGGGGAGACCCAGTACTTC. It encodes CASQGLAGRGETQYF.

The chain is built from TRBV27 and TRBJ1-4; the match to TRBD1 covers 8 bases. The CDR3 runs to 15 residues. CDR1 and CDR2 (germline): MNHEY, SMNVEV (reference sequence). V lost 5 bases and J lost 8; bases outside the gene matches: 10. CDR3 DNA: TGTGCCAGCAGTACCCGACAGGGGAGGGAGGAAAAACTGTTTTTT. Its protein is CASSTRQGREEKLFF.

There are a few counts of this clone. This chain's CDR3 is CAIRDRADYGYTF. Here the CDR3 DNA reads TGTGCCATCCGCGACAGGGCCGACTATGGCTACACCTTC. The chain joins TRBV10-3 to TRBJ1-2, with 7 bases fitting TRBD1. This CDR3 is built from 13 residues. The V gene end was trimmed by 8 bases and the J gene end by 3 bases; junction bases not matched to a gene: 6. Germline V gene data show CDR1 as ENHRY and CDR2 as SYGVKD.

The chain combines TRBV5-6 with TRBJ2-3; 7 bases line up with TRBD2. V dropped 4 bases and J dropped 4; count of bases not matched to a gene: 9. CDR1 is SGHDT and CDR2 is YYEEEE in the germline V gene. The CDR3 spans 15 residues. CDR3 residues: CASSPWTSQADTQYF. Here the CDR3 DNA reads TGTGCCAGCAGCCCCTGGACTAGTCAGGCAGATACGCAGTATTTT.

The chain combines TRBV30 with TRBJ2-3, with 8 bases identical to TRBD2. Trimming removed 5 bases from V and 2 bases from J; junction bases left unmatched: 15. The CDR3 sequence is 17 residues long. Germline V gives CDR1 GTSNPN, CDR2 SVGIG (reference sequence). The CDR3 nucleotides are TGTGCCTGGGGAGGGCTAGCGGGTTCTTATAACACAGATACGCAGTATTTT. Its protein is CAWGGLAGSYNTDTQYF.

A word on this clone: This CDR3 is also generated by other DNA sequences in the sample. V gene TRBV18 combines with J gene TRBJ1-5; D remains ambiguous. The V and J ends lost 1 base and 4 bases respectively, with 11 bases between them. The length of the CDR3 is 15 residues. Germline values: CDR1 KGHSH, CDR2 LQKENI. The CDR3 is CASSPRGGGNQPQHF. Written as DNA, the CDR3 is TGTGCCAGCTCACCACGGGGAGGAGGGAATCAGCCCCAGCATTTT. The full variable domain, its missing parts supplied by reference TRBV18 and TRBJ1-5, is NAGVMQNPRHLVRRRGQEARLRCSPMKGHSHVYWYRQLPEEGLKFMVYLQKENIIDESGMPKERFSAEFPKEGPSILRIQQVVRGDSAAYFCASSPRGGGNQPQHFGDGTRLSIL.

The V and J genes are TRBV9 and TRBJ1-1; D is perhaps TRBD1 (6 bases). The ends were cut back, 0 bases at V and 5 bases at J, with 17 bases in the middle. Germline lookup yields CDR1 SGDLS and CDR2 YYNGEE. The CDR3 has 16 residues. In DNA, the CDR3 is TGTGCCAGCAGCGTAGAGGGTGGGGGCGACGCAACTGAAGCTTTCTTT. Translating it yields CASSVEGGGDATEAFF.

V and J are TRBV27 and TRBJ2-5; 9 nucleotides align to TRBD1. Trimming removed 8 bases from V and 1 base from J; junction bases left unmatched: 5. Germline CDR1 MNHEY, CDR2 SMNVEV (reference sequence). The CDR3 is made up of 14 amino acids. For the CDR3, the DNA is TGTGCCAGCTGGGGACAGGGTTCCCAAGAGACCCAGTACTTC. Translated, it gives CASWGQGSQETQYF.

This clone showed up just once. J is TRBJ2-3 and V is TRBV4-3; 7 bases agree with TRBD2. Looked up from germline, CDR1 is LGHNA and CDR2 is YSLEER. The CDR3 length is 17 residues. The V and J ends lost 0 bases and 1 base, in that order; junction bases with no gene match: 7. This chain's CDR3 is CASSQEEGGSGTDTQYF. The DNA for the CDR3 is TGCGCCAGCAGCCAAGAGGAGGGCGGGAGTGGCACAGATACGCAGTATTTT.

V usage is TRBV7-2 and J usage is TRBJ2-7; 8 positions agree with TRBD1. There are 13 residues in the CDR3. Germline V gene lookup returns CDR1 SGHTA and CDR2 FQGNSA. The trim removed 5 bases at V and 5 bases at J, leaving 5 bases unmatched. CDR3 protein: CASSPRDRNEQYF. DNA of the CDR3: TGTGCCAGCAGCCCCCGGGACAGGAACGAGCAGTACTTC.

The CDR3 region is CASSSFPDSRSYEQYF. The CDR3 region has the DNA TGTGCCAGCAGCTCCTTCCCGGACAGCAGGTCCTACGAGCAGTACTTC. The chain links TRBV5-6 to TRBJ2-7, with D perhaps TRBD1 (6 bases). The V end was cut by 3 bases, the J end by 1 base, with 17 bases between. From germline, CDR1 is SGHDT and CDR2 YYEEEE. This CDR3 spans 16 amino acids. The full variable domain, with the rest looked up from reference TRBV5-6 and TRBJ2-7, is DAGVTQSPTHLIKTRGQQVTLRCSPKSGHDTVSWYQQALGQGPQFIFQYYEEEERQRGNFPDRFSGHQFPNYSSELNVNALLLGDSALYLCASSSFPDSRSYEQYFGPGTRLTVT.

This rearrangement joins TRBV5-1 to TRBJ1-2; 8 positions agree with TRBD1. The CDR3 has 13 residues. Trimming took 3 bases from V and 6 from J; bases not matched to a gene: 4. Germline lookup yields CDR1 SGHRS and CDR2 YFSETQ. This CDR3 reads CASSYSTGDGYTF. The CDR3 region has the DNA TGCGCCAGCAGCTACTCGACAGGGGATGGCTACACCTTC.

The rearrangement uses TRBV6-1 and TRBJ1-5, with TRBD1 matching 8 bases. Per the germline V gene, CDR1 is MNHNS and CDR2 is SASEGT. The length of the CDR3 is 13 residues. V shed 7 bases and J 8 bases; nucleotides not matched to a gene: 7. This CDR3 reads CASTQGAIEPQHF. CDR3 nucleotides: TGTGCCAGCACCCAGGGGGCAATCGAGCCCCAGCATTTT.

This clone was seen just once. The CDR3 sequence is CATRTGRRTDTQYF. The DNA for the CDR3 is TGTGCCACACGGACTGGGCGGCGCACAGATACGCAGTATTTT. This chain joins TRBV2 and TRBJ2-3, with TRBD2 as a possible D gene (5 bases). The CDR3 has 14 amino acids. V was trimmed by 10 bases and J by 1 base, leaving 15 bases between them. Germline CDR1 and CDR2: SNHLY and FYNNEI. Based on the CDR3 plus reference TRBV2 and TRBJ2-3, the full variable domain is EPEVTQTPSHQVTQMGQEVILRCVPISNHLYFYWYRQILGQKVEFLVSFYNNEISEKSEIFDDQFSVERPDGSNFTLKIRSTKLEDSAMYFCATRTGRRTDTQYFGPGTRLTVL.

The chain links TRBV29-1 to TRBJ2-1; D possibly corresponds to TRBD1 (6 bases). The CDR3 loop spans 15 amino acids. V was cut by 8 bases and J by 3 bases, with 20 bases left in between. The germline gives CDR1 SQVTM, CDR2 ANQGSEA. DNA of the CDR3: TGCAGCATTGGACAGTTAGCAGGGGACTACAATGAGCAGTTCTTC. Translating it yields CSIGQLAGDYNEQFF.